This T cell receptor (beta chain) was sequenced during a study of post-analysis software for immune sequencing data. Study results and limitations: Samples sharing a preparation batch grouped tightly together when assessed by F measure. Patients had higher frequencies than controls of about five TRBV segments, including TRBV5-6, TRBV5-1 and TRBV20-1. The normalized Chao1 diversity of multiple sclerosis patients was significantly lower than that of controls.

Details on this clonotype: Its antigen is undetermined.

Sequencing libraries made from TCR beta cDNA carried unique molecular identifiers. In TCRdb, the PCR reads were re-called with MiXCR into one record per CDR3 protein. The sample contains 750,000 to 950,000 distinct CDR3 sequences, around 45% of which appear only once. CDR3 length equals 14 residues. CDR1 is SGDLS, CDR2 YYNGEE, per germline. Unmatched junction bases numbered 4, after V lost 0 bases and J lost 5 bases. V gene TRBV9 combines with J gene TRBJ2-7, with 8 bases aligning to TRBD1. The sequence came from a girl between 10 and 17 years old with multiple sclerosis. What was sequenced was blood. The CDR3 coding sequence is TGTGCCAGCAGCGTAGGGCAGGGGGCCCACGAGCAGTACTTC. It codes for CASSVGQGAHEQYF.